This T cell receptor beta chain originates from a study of vaccination and CD4 T cells after COVID-19. Study in general: The convalescents were made up of six males and four females, two of whom were Hispanic. Broader study findings: Clonotypes reactive to SARS-CoV-2 had a median that went up from roughly 19 to 38, but not significantly.

There are 13 residues in the CDR3. Trimming left V 6 bases short and J 9 bases short, with 12 bases between. In germline, CDR1 is MNHNS, CDR2 SASEGT. Cultured CD4+ T-cell DNA underwent Oncomine TCR Beta short-read sequencing. One entry per CDR3 protein, called by TCRdb with MiXCR from the PCR reads. The repertoire includes 15,000 or so distinct CDR3 sequences, less than 60% of them detected once, and about 7.2% sits in the top ten. Treatment given: approximately 11-day PBMC culture with coronavirus spike peptide pools or control peptides (ViraFEST assay). Before Alpha, Beta and Delta appeared in the US, convalescents tested positive (March–late 2020). Only a few counts were recorded for this clonotype. Antigen: not known.

This clonotype was obtained from a human donor who had recovered from COVID-19. Input material: CD4+ T cells from blood, cultured in vitro. V is TRBV6-1 and J is TRBJ1-6; D unclear. CDR3 bases: TGTGCCAGCAGCCAACCCGGCGCTTCACCCCTCCACTTT. Translated, it gives CASSQPGASPLHF.